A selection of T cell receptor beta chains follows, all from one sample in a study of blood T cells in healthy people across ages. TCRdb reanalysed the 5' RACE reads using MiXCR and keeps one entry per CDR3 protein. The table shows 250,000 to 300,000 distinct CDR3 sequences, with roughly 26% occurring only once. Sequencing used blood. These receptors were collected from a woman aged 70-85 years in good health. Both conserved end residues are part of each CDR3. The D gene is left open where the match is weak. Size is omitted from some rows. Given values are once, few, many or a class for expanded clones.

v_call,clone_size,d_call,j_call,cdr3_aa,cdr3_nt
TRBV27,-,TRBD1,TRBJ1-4,CASSVSGTGDEKLFF,TGTGCCAGCAGTGTATCCGGGACAGGGGATGAAAAACTGTTTTTT
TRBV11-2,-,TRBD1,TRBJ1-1,CASSSGQGSYEAFF,TGTGCCAGCAGCTCTGGACAGGGATCATACGAAGCTTTCTTT
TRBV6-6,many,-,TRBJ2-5,CASRSPETQYF,TGTGCCAGCAGAAGCCCAGAGACCCAGTACTTC
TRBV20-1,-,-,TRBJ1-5,CSARGSRLQYSNQPQHF,TGCAGTGCTAGAGGTAGTCGTTTACAGTATAGCAATCAGCCCCAGCATTTT
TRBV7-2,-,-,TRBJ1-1,CASSLTPGTMNTEAFF,TGTGCCAGCAGCTTAACCCCCGGGACAATGAACACTGAAGCTTTCTTT
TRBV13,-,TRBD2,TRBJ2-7,CASSPTSEDEQYF,TGTGCCAGCAGCCCGACTAGCGAGGACGAGCAGTACTTC
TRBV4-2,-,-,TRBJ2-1,CASSQVRSSDPRNEQFF,TGTGCCAGCAGCCAAGTTCGGTCTAGCGACCCCCGAAATGAGCAGTTCTTC
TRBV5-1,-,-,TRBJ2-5,CASSRSWTDQETQYF,TGCGCCAGCAGCCGGAGCTGGACAGACCAAGAGACCCAGTACTTC
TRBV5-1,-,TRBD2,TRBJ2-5,CASSPSGVGQETQYF,TGCGCCAGCAGCCCCAGCGGGGTCGGGCAAGAGACCCAGTACTTC
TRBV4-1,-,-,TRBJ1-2,CASSPRTEANYGYTF,TGCGCCAGCAGCCCTAGGACGGAAGCTAACTATGGCTACACCTTC
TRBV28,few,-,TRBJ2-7,CASSTSTIKTYEQYF,TGTGCCAGCAGTACCTCGACTATTAAGACCTACGAGCAGTACTTC
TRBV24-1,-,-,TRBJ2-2,CATSEVAGELFF,TGTGCCACCAGTGAAGTAGCCGGGGAGCTGTTTTTT
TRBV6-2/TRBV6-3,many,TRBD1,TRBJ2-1,CASRQGASYNEQFF,TGTGCCAGCAGGCAGGGGGCCTCCTACAATGAGCAGTTCTTC
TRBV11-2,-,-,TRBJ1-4,CASSLGQLATNEKLFF,TGTGCCAGCAGCTTAGGTCAGCTCGCAACTAATGAAAAACTGTTTTTT
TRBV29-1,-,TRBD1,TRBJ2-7,CSVDTDRGYEQYF,TGCAGCGTTGATACGGACAGGGGGTACGAGCAGTACTTC
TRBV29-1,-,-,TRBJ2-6,CSVDASGANVLTF,TGCAGCGTTGATGCCTCTGGGGCCAACGTCCTGACTTTC
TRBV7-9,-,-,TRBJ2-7,CASTPDAYEQYF,TGTGCCAGCACTCCGGACGCCTACGAGCAGTACTTC
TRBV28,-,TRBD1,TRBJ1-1,CASSSRQGGNTEAFF,TGTGCCAGCAGTTCCCGACAGGGGGGGAACACTGAAGCTTTCTTT
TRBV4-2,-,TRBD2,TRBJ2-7,CASSQDAGTSGRAYEQYF,TGTGCCAGCAGCCAAGATGCCGGGACTAGCGGGAGGGCCTACGAGCAGTACTTC
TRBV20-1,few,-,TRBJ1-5,CSARRGNQPQHF,TGCAGTGCTAGAAGAGGCAATCAGCCCCAGCATTTT
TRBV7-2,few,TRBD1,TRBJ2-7,CASSRTTGGFYEQYF,TGTGCCAGCAGCCGTACGACAGGGGGGTTTTACGAGCAGTACTTC
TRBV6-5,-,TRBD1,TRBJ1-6,CASSSPGQGVGSPLHF,TGTGCCAGCAGTTCGCCGGGACAGGGAGTGGGGTCACCCCTCCACTTT
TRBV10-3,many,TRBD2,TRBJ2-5,CAISPSGTSSSQETQYF,TGTGCCATCAGTCCCTCCGGGACTAGCAGTAGCCAAGAGACCCAGTACTTC
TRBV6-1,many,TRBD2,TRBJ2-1,CASSEAPTGGYNEQFF,TGTGCCAGCAGTGAAGCCCCGACGGGGGGGTACAATGAGCAGTTCTTC
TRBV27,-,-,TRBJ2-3,CASSLLLTISTDTQYF,TGTGCCAGCAGTTTACTATTAACTATAAGCACAGATACGCAGTATTTT
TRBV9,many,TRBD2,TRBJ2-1,CASSVSEREAYEQFF,TGTGCCAGCAGCGTAAGCGAGCGGGAGGCCTATGAGCAGTTCTTC
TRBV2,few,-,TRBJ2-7,CASRKDSDYEQYF,TGTGCCAGCAGAAAGGACAGTGACTACGAGCAGTACTTC
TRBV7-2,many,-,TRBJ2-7,CASRRAPSGQPYEQYF,TGTGCCAGCAGGCGAGCCCCCTCCGGACAGCCCTACGAGCAGTACTTC
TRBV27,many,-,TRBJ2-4,CASSFEGSPQNIQYF,TGTGCCAGCAGTTTTGAGGGATCCCCCCAAAACATTCAGTACTTC
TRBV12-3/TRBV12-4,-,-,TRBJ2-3,CASWGEVPDTQYF,TGTGCCAGTTGGGGGGAAGTCCCAGATACGCAGTATTTT
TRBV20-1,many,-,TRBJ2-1,CSATGASGTYNEQFF,TGCAGTGCCACGGGGGCTAGCGGTACCTACAATGAGCAGTTCTTC
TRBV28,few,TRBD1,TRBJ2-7,CASSLGGTGGSWQYF,TGTGCCAGCTCCCTCGGGGGGACAGGGGGTAGCTGGCAGTACTTC
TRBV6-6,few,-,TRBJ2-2,CASTLQPPAGELFF,TGTGCCAGCACTTTGCAACCCCCGGCCGGGGAGCTGTTTTTT
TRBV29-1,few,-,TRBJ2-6,CSVSDRPGANVLTF,TGCAGCGTTTCTGACAGGCCTGGGGCCAACGTCCTGACTTTC
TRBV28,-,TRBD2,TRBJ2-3,CASSPLAGVRTDTQYF,TGTGCCAGCAGTCCGCTAGCGGGAGTCCGCACAGATACGCAGTATTTT
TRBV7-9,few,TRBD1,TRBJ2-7,CASSAQGYEQYF,TGTGCCAGCAGCGCACAGGGGTACGAGCAGTACTTC
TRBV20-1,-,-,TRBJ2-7,CSAIEGTGYEQYF,TGCAGTGCTATTGAGGGCACCGGCTACGAGCAGTACTTC